This TCR beta chain appears in the sequencing data of a study of T cells expressing NK-cell markers. Regarding the study as a whole: Of the CD8+ T cells in about 6 donors, about 1.0-7.0% belonged to dominant NKG2C+ clonotypes. Dominance of the CD3+CD56-NKG2C+ fraction by these clonotypes also held in four donors.

TCRdb re-called the 5' RACE reads and catalogs CDR3 proteins one per entry, DNA excluded. Its listing shows 350,000 to 400,000 distinct CDR3 sequences. The CDR3 runs 14 residues. Looked up from germline, CDR1 is SGHNT and CDR2 is YYREEE (reference sequence). Comment on this clonotype: Antigen specificity is unknown.

The sequencing sample was made of blood T cells: a sorted CD56 or NKG2C T cell subset, CD4+ or CD8+ T cells, or bulk PBMC T cells (not recorded which). V gene TRBV5-4 combines with J gene TRBJ1-1; checking the TCRdb D call of TRBD1 is not possible without DNA. This TCR derives from a woman in her 50s in good health. This chain's CDR3 is CASSRGTGDTEAFF.